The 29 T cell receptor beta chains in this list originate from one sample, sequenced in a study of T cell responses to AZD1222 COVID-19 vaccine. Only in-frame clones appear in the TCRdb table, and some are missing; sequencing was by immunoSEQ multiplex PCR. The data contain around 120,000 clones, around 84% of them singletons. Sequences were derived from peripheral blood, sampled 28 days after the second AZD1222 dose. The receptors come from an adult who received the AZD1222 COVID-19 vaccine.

CDR3 nucleotides: TGTGCCATCAGTGATGCAGGGGGGGGGAACACTGAAGCTTTCTTT. Its translation: CAISDAGGGNTEAFF. V usage is TRBV10-3 and J usage is TRBJ1-1, with 7 bases matching TRBD1. The V segment lost 3 bases and the J segment 1 base; nucleotides outside the gene matches: 5. This CDR3 is 15 amino acids long. Germline V gene sequence: CDR1 ENHRY, CDR2 SYGVKD.

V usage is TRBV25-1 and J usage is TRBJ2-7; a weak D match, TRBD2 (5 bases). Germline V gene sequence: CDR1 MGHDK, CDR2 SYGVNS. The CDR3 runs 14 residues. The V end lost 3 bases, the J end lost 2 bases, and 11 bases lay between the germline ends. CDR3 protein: CASSDPSGAYEQYF. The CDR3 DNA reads TGTGCCAGCAGTGATCCAAGCGGCGCCTACGAGCAGTACTTC.

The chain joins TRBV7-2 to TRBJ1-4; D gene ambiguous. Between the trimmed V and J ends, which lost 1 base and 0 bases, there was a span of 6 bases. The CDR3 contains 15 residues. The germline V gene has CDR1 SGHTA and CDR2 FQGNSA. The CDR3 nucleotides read TGTGCCAGCAGCTTAGGGTCTGCAACTAATGAAAAACTGTTTTTT. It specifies CASSLGSATNEKLFF.

CDR3: CASSTRRDSQNTGELFF. CDR3 nucleotide sequence: TGTGCCAGTAGTACACGCCGGGACAGTCAGAACACCGGGGAGCTGTTTTTT. This chain uses TRBV19 with TRBJ2-2; TRBD1 matches at 7 bases. Germline loops: CDR1 LNHDA, CDR2 SQIVND (reference sequence). The CDR3 spans 17 residues. The J segment lost 1 base and the V segment lost 4 bases, leaving 9 bases of the junction unmatched.

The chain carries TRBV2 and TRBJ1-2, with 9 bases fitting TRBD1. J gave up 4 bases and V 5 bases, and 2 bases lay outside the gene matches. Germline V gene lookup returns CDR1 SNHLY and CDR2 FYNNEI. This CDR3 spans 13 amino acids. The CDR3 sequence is CASSPQGAYGYTF. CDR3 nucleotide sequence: TGTGCCAGCAGTCCACAGGGGGCCTATGGCTACACCTTC.

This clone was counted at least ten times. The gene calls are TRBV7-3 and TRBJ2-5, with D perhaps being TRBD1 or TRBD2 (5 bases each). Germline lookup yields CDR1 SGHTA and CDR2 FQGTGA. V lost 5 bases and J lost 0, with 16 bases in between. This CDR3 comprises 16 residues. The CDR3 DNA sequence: TGTGCCAGCAGCCCCCATGGGGGAAGCAACCAAGAGACCCAGTACTTC. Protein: CASSPHGGSNQETQYF.

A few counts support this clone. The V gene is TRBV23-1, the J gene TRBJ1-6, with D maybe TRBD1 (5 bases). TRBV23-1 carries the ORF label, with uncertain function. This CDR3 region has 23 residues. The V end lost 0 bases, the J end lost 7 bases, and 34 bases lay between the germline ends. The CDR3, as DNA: TGCGCCAGCAGTCAATCGTGGCCCCCCGCCAGGCTTAGGGGTCACCGATTAAATTCACCCCTCCACTTT. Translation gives CASSQSWPPARLRGHRLNSPLHF.

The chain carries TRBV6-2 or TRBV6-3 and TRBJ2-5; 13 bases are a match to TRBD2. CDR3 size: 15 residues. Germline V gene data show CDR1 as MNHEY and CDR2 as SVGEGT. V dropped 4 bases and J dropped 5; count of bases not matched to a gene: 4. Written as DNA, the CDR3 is TGTGCCAGCAGTTTACTAGCGGGGGGGCGCGAGACCCAGTACTTC. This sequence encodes CASSLLAGGRETQYF.

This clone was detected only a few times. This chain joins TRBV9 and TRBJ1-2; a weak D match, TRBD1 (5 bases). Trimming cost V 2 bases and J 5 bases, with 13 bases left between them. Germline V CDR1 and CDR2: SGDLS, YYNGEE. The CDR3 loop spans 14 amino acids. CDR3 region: CASSVAGTAYGYTF. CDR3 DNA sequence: TGTGCCAGCAGCGTCGCCGGGACGGCTTATGGCTACACCTTC. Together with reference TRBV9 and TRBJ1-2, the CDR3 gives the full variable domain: DSGVTQTPKHLITATGQRVTLRCSPRSGDLSVYWYQQSLDQGLQFLIQYYNGEERAKGNILERFSAQQFPDLHSELNLSSLELGDSALYFCASSVAGTAYGYTFGSGTRLTVV.

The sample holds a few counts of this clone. CDR3 bases: TGTGCCAGCAGCGAAACAGGTTCCCAGCCCCAGCATTTT. Encoded protein: CASSETGSQPQHF. V usage is TRBV2 and J usage is TRBJ1-5; possible D gene TRBD1, 5 bases. V was trimmed by 6 bases and J by 7 bases, leaving 13 bases between them. This CDR3 region has 13 residues. CDR1 is SNHLY, CDR2 FYNNEI, per germline.

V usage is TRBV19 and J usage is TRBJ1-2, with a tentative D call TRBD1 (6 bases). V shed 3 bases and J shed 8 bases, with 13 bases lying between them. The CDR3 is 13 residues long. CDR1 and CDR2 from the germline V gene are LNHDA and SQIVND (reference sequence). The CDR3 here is CASSIDRLRGYTF. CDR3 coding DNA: TGTGCCAGTAGTATTGACAGGCTCAGGGGCTACACCTTC.

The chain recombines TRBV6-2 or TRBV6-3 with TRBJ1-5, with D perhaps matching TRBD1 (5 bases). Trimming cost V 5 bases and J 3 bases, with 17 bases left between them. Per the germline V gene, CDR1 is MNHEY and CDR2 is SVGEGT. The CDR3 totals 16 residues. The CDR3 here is CASSNLQGSLNQPQHF. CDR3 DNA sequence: TGTGCCAGCAGTAACCTCCAGGGCAGTCTCAATCAGCCCCAGCATTTT.

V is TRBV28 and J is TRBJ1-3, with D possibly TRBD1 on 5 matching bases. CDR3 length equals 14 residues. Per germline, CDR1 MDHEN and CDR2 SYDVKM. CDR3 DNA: TGTGTCTCACAGCGAGGGGCGCATGGAAACACCATATATTTT. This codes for CVSQRGAHGNTIYF.

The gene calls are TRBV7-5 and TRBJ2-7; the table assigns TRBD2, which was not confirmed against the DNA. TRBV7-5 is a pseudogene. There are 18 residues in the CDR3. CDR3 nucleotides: TGTGTCAGAAGCTTAGCGGATCCGGCCAGCGGGAGCTCCTACGAGCAGTACTTC. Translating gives CVRSLADPASGSSYEQYF.

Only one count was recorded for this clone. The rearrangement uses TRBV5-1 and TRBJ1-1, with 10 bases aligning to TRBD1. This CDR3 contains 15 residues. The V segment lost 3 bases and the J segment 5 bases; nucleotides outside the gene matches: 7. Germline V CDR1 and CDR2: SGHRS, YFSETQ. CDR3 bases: TGCGCCAGCAGCTCGGATGGACAGGGGGGGACTGAAGCTTTCTTT. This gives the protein CASSSDGQGGTEAFF. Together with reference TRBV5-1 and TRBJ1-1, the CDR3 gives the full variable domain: KAGVTQTPRYLIKTRGQQVTLSCSPISGHRSVSWYQQTPGQGLQFLFEYFSETQRNKGNFPGRFSGRQFSNSRSEMNVSTLELGDSALYLCASSSDGQGGTEAFFGQGTRLTVV.

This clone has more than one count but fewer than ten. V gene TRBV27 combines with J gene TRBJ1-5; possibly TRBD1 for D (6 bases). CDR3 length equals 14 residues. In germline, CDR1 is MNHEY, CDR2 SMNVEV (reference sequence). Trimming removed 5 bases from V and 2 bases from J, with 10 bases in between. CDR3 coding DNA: TGTGCCAGCAGTCCAGGGGTGGGCAATCAGCCCCAGCATTTT. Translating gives CASSPGVGNQPQHF.

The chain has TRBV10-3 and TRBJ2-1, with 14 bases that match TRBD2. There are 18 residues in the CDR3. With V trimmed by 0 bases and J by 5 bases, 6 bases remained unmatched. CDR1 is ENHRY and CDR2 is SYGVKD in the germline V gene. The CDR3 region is CAISESGTSGSANNEQFF. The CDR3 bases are TGTGCCATCAGTGAGTCTGGGACTAGCGGGAGCGCGAACAATGAGCAGTTCTTC.

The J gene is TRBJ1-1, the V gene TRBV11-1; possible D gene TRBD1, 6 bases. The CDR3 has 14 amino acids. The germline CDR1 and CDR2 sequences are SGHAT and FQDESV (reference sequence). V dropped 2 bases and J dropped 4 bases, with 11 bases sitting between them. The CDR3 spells CASSLQGQGTEAFF. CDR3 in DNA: TGTGCCAGCAGCTTACAGGGGCAGGGCACTGAAGCTTTCTTT.

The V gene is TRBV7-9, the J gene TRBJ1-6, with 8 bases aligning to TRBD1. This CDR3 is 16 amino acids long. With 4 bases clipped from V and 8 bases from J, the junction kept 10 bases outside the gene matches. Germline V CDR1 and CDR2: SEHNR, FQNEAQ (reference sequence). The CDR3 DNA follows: TGTGCCAGCAGCTCAGACACCGGGACAGGATATTCACCCCTCCACTTT. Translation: CASSSDTGTGYSPLHF.

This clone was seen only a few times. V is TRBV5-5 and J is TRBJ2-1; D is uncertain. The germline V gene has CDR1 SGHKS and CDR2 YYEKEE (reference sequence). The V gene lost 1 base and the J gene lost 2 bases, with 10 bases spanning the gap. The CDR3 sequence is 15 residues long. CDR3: CASSLRDPAYNEQFF. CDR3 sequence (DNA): TGTGCCAGCAGCTTGAGAGACCCTGCCTACAATGAGCAGTTCTTC.

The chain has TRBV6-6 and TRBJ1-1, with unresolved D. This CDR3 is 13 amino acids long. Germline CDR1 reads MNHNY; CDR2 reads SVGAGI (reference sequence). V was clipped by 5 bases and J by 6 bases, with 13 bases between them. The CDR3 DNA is TGTGCCAGCAGTCTGGGTGGGTCCCCTGAAGCTTTCTTT. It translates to CASSLGGSPEAFF.

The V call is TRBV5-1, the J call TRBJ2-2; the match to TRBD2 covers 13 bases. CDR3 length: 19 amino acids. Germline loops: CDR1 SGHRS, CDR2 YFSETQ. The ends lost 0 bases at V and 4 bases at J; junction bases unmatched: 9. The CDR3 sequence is CASSLATSGRAGTTGELFF. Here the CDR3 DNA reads TGCGCCAGCAGCTTGGCCACTAGCGGGAGGGCCGGGACCACCGGGGAGCTGTTTTTT.

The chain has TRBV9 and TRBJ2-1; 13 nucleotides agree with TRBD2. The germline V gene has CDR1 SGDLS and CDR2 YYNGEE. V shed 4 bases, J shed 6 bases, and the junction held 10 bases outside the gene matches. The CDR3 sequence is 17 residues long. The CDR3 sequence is CASSFRTSGRQANEQFF. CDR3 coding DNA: TGTGCCAGCAGCTTCCGGACTAGCGGGAGACAAGCCAATGAGCAGTTCTTC.

The CDR3 DNA follows: TGTGCCAGCAGTCAGGGGGGTGGGAGCAATCAGCCCCAGCATTTT. This gives the protein CASSQGGGSNQPQHF. The chain uses TRBV6-5 and TRBJ1-5; 7 nucleotides align to TRBD1. The CDR3 covers 15 residues. The germline CDR1 and CDR2 sequences are MNHEY and SVGAGI. V shed 5 bases, J shed 1 base, and the junction held 5 bases outside the gene matches.

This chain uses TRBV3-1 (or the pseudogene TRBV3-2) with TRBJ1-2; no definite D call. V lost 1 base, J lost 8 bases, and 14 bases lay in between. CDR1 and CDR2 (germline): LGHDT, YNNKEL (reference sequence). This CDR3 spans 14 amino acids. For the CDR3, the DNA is TGTGCCAGCAGCCAAGGGCGGGTGACCGACGGCTACACCTTC. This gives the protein CASSQGRVTDGYTF.

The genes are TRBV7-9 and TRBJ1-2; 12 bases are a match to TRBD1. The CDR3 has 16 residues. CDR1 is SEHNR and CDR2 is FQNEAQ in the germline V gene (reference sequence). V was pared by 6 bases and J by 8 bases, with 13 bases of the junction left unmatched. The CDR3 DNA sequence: TGTGCCAGCAGACAAAGCGGGGACAGGGGGCGGGGCGGCTACACCTTC. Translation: CASRQSGDRGRGGYTF.

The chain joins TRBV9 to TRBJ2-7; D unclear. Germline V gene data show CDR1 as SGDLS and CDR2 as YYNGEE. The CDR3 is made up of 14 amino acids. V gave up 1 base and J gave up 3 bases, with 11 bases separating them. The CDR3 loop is CASSVSGGYYEQYF. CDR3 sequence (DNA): TGTGCCAGCAGCGTAAGTGGTGGGTACTACGAGCAGTACTTC.

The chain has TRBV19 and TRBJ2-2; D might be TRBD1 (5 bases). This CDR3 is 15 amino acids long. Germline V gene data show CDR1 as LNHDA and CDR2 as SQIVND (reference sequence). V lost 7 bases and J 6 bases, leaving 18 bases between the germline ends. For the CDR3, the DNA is TGTGCCAGTACCCCTCCTTACCAGGGTTCCGGGGAGCTGTTTTTT. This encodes CASTPPYQGSGELFF. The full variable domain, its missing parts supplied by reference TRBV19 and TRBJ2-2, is DGGITQSPKYLFRKEGQNVTLSCEQNLNHDAMYWYRQDPGQGLRLIYYSQIVNDFQKGDIAEGYSVSREKKESFPLTVTSAQKNPTAFYLCASTPPYQGSGELFFGEGSRLTVL.

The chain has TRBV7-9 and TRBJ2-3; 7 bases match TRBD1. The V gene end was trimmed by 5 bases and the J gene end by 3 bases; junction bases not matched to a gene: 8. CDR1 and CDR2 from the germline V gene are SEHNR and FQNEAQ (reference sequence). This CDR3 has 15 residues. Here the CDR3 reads CASSQTGLGTDTQYF. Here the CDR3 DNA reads TGTGCCAGCAGCCAGACAGGGTTGGGAACAGATACGCAGTATTTT. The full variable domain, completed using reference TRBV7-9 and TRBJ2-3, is DTGVSQNPRHKITKRGQNVTFRCDPISEHNRLYWYRQTLGQGPEFLTYFQNEAQLEKSRLLSDRFSAERPKGSFSTLEIQRTEQGDSAMYLCASSQTGLGTDTQYFGPGTRLTVL.